This T cell receptor beta chain was captured in a study of blood T cell repertoires in COVID-19 (TCRdb year 2020). In the study overall: Samples covering the acute and convalescent phases of COVID-19 were provided by collaborators in the United States, Italy and Spain. The material from the prospective study consisted of cDNA or gDNA derived from T cells, B-cell-depleted T cells, or PBMCs. The dataset comprised deeply sampled blood TCRbeta repertoires from subjects exposed to, actively infected with, or recovered from COVID-19. Where available, HLA class I and class II types were obtained from metadata supplied by the sample provider rather than from assay-based typing. Samples were obtained from the ongoing ImmuneRACE study (first 160 participants) and from about 1,300 subjects provided by 6 global collaborators. The sample metadata nearly always contained a de-identified subject ID, COVID-19 status, age in years and sex. A freely available public database, intended as a resource for researchers studying the immune response to SARS-CoV-2, is where the repertoires were released.

TCRbeta CDR3 regions were amplified from genomic DNA using the immunoSEQ Assay, a bias-controlled multiplex PCR. In the authors' own workflow: Within the assay, amplification of reference gene primers was used to estimate how many nucleated cells each sample contained. To quantify the absolute abundance of each unique TCRbeta CDR3 rearrangement, sequence reads were collapsed and filtered. For each sample, productive Simpson clonality was calculated as the square root of Simpson's diversity index over productive rearrangements. In its TCRdb copy, this immuneACCESS table keeps in-frame sequences only and misses some clones. Where compared with another copy, unresolved V genes explain less than half of these, and the others have no known cause. V, J and clone size were drawn from that table, and D and trimming were deduced from the DNA. The sample table shows fewer than 120,000 clones, and roughly 82% are seen once. The top ten constitute about 15% of the sample.

Concerning this clone itself: Which antigen it targets is not known. Base qualities are not recorded, but no much larger clone differs from it by a single base.

Whole blood was collected in K2EDTA tubes by collaborating institutions according to the institutions' own protocols. Collaborator samples were shipped for TCRbeta analysis as frozen whole blood, isolated PBMCs, or DNA extracted from either sample type. Spanning cysteine to phenylalanine, the CDR3 consists of 16 amino acids. Of the read, only the CDR3 DNA is kept; its 48 bases are in frame from base 1. The germline V end is reduced by 2 bases and the J end by 4 bases; junction bases left unmatched: 9. The germline V gene encodes CDR1 LGHDT and CDR2 YNNKEL (reference sequence). The research as a whole found: Clinical and demographic metadata were provided uncurated, with the amount varying by source and participant.

Material: peripheral blood. This TCR was sampled from a woman aged 55-70 years with acute or convalescent COVID-19. In this chain, TRBV3-1 (or the pseudogene TRBV3-2) is recombined with TRBJ2-5; 8 junctional bases match TRBD1. In nucleotide form, the sequence is TGTGCCAGCAGCCAACAGGGGGCGCGGGGCTCAGAGACCCAGTACTTC. This encodes CASSQQGARGSETQYF.